This TCR beta chain emerged from a study of cytomegalovirus exposure and HLA in healthy donors. Donors consisted of healthy bone marrow donors. The study ran its PCR with 60 Vbeta and 13 Jbeta primers. The repertoire was sequenced with immunoSEQ multiplex PCR; TCRdb's copy has only in-frame clones and lacks some. Here the sample spans roughly 130,000 clones, around 72% being singletons. The CDR3 covers 13 residues. Germline V gene lookup returns CDR1 MGHDK and CDR2 SYGVNS. V was shortened by 5 bases and J by 0 bases, with 4 bases between the two germline ends. Material: PBMCs. The source of this sequence is a man younger than 35 in good health and CMV-seropositive. The chain joins TRBV25-1 to TRBJ2-2; D is uncertain. The CDR3 region is CASSSSNTGELFF. The CDR3 DNA follows: TGTGCCAGCAGTTCCTCGAACACCGGGGAGCTGTTTTTT.